These T cell receptor beta chains were read from a single sample in a study of shared T cell receptors in the human thymus. The method was immunoSEQ multiplex PCR; TCRdb's version includes in-frame clones alone and lacks a portion of them. The table lists hundreds of thousands of clones, roughly 90% of them singletons. These data also formed part of another study, on human thymus T cells.

Sequencing input: thymocytes. The receptors derive from a boy younger than two with a congenital heart defect. The CDR3 runs from the conserved cysteine through the conserved F or W. Fields, in order: CDR3 length, J gene, D gene, clone size, V gene, CDR3 DNA, CDR3 protein. D genes are given only for firm matches. Only part of the rows carry a size: once, few, many, or a class if the clone is expanded.

18 | TRBJ2-1 | TRBD2 | - | TRBV2 | TGTGCCATCCTGTGGGCCCACGAGGCAGCGGGAGAGAGGAATGAGCAGTTCTTC | CAILWAHEAAGERNEQFF
14 | TRBJ1-2 | - | - | TRBV4-3 | TGCGCCAGCAGCCGGGCACGGGAAATGGGTGGCTACACCTTC | CASSRAREMGGYTF
15 | TRBJ2-5 | TRBD2 | once | TRBV5-4 | TGTGCCAGCAGCCCCCGACTAGCGGTACAAGAGACCCAGTACTTC | CASSPRLAVQETQYF
11 | TRBJ1-2 | - | - | TRBV30 | TGTGCCCTAATGGGCGTCTATGGCTACACCTTC | CALMGVYGYTF
16 | TRBJ2-3 | TRBD2 | - | TRBV11-2 | TGTGCCAGCAGCTTAGAGGGTGCGGGAGGAGCGGATACGCAGTATTTT | CASSLEGAGGADTQYF
14 | TRBJ1-1 | - | - | TRBV9 | TGTGCCAGCAGCACCGGACGGGGTGAGCCTGAAGCTTTCTTT | CASSTGRGEPEAFF
14 | TRBJ2-5 | - | once | TRBV5-6 | TGTGCCAGCAGCTTAGTGAGGAGCCGAGAGACCCAGTACTTC | CASSLVRSRETQYF
16 | TRBJ1-2 | TRBD1 | - | TRBV28 | TGTGCCAGCAGCTACAGGGGGCTGGGTTTGAACTATGGCTACACCTTC | CASSYRGLGLNYGYTF
14 | TRBJ2-3 | - | - | TRBV11-3 | TGTGCCAGCAAAGGGGGGGGGTGTACCGATACGCAGTATTTT | CASKGGGCTDTQYF
16 | TRBJ2-5 | - | - | TRBV5-1 | TGCGCCAGCAGTTATTGGGGGACCGGGGGAGGCGAGACCCAGTACTTC | CASSYWGTGGGETQYF
14 | TRBJ1-1 | - | few | TRBV14 | TGTGCCAGCAGCCAAGAAGCGGAAAACACTGAAGCTTTCTTT | CASSQEAENTEAFF
14 | TRBJ1-2 | - | - | TRBV28 | TGTGCCAGCAGTTTCGCGCCGCTAGACTATGGCTACACCTTC | CASSFAPLDYGYTF
19 | TRBJ2-1 | TRBD2 | few | TRBV27 | TGTGCCAGCAGCAACCTTAGGGGGGTGGCGGGAGGTTCCTACAATGAGCAGTTCTTC | CASSNLRGVAGGSYNEQFF
15 | TRBJ1-2 | - | - | TRBV5-1 | TGCGCCAGCAGCCCGGGACACTTGAGTAACTATGGCTACACCTTC | CASSPGHLSNYGYTF
15 | TRBJ2-7 | TRBD2 | - | TRBV6-5 | TGTGCCAGCAAACGGTCCGGGCTAGCGGGAGAGGTGCAGTACTTC | CASKRSGLAGEVQYF